The entry that follows covers one T cell receptor beta chain sequence. Its antigen is not known. A multiplex PCR was run with 60 Vbeta primers and 13 Jbeta primers. In the authors' workflow: Later, some 75 million unique TCR beta chains were counted in an analysis, and approximately 9.9 million of them were shared. Sequenced by immunoSEQ multiplex PCR; TCRdb stores in-frame clones only, minus some. For V, J and clone size, that table is used; D and trimming come from the DNA. The data contain about 250,000 clones, 80% of them singletons. This sample was taken from a study of cytomegalovirus exposure and HLA in healthy donors. Notes on the study in general: The majority of TCR sequences were rare, yet some public TCRs appeared in many donors. Across all donors, roughly uniform sequencing depth was an assumption of the presence/absence analyses.

V trimming: 4 bases; J trimming: 11 bases; junction bases outside the gene matches: 7. The CDR3 contains 11 residues. Germline CDR1 is SQVTM and CDR2 is ANQGSEA. Sequenced material: PBMCs. This TCR came from a girl aged 2 to 10 in good health and CMV-seronegative. V and J are TRBV29-1 and TRBJ1-1, with 7 positions matching TRBD1. CDR3 region: CSVASGGLAFF. The CDR3 bases are TGCAGCGTTGCCTCAGGGGGGTTGGCTTTCTTT.